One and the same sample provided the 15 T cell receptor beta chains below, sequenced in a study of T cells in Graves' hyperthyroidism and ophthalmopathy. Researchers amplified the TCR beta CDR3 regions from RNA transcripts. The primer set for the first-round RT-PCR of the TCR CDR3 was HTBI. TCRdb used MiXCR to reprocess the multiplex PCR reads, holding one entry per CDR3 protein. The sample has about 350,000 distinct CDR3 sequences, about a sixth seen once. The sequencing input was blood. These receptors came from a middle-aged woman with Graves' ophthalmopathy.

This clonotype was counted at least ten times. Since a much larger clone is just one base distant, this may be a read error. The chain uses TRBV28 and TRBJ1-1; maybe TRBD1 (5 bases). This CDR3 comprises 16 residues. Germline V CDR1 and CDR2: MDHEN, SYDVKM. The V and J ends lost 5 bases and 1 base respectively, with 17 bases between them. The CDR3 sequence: CASSEGRFGQNTEAFF. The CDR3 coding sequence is TGTGCCAGCAGTGAGGGCAGATTCGGACAGAACACTGAAGCTTTCTTT.

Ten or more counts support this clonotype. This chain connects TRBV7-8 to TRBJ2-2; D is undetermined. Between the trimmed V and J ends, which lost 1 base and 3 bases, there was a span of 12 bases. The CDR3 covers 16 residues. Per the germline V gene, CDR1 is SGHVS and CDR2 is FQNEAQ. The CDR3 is CASSLVSRRDTGELFF. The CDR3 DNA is TGTGCCAGCAGCTTAGTCTCCAGGCGAGACACCGGGGAGCTGTTTTTT.

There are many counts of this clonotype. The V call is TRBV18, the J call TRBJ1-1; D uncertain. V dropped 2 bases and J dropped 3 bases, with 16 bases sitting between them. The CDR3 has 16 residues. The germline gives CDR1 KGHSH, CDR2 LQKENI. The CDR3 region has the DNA TGTGCCAGCTCACCATCTCAAGGAGGTGGGGACACTGAAGCTTTCTTT. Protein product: CASSPSQGGGDTEAFF.

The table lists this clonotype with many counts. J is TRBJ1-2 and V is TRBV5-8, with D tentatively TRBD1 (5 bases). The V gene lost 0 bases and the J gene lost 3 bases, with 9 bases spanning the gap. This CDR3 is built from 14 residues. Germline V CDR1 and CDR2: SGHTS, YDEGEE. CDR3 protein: CASSLAGGDYGYTF. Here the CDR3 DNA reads TGTGCCAGCAGCTTGGCCGGAGGGGACTATGGCTACACCTTC.

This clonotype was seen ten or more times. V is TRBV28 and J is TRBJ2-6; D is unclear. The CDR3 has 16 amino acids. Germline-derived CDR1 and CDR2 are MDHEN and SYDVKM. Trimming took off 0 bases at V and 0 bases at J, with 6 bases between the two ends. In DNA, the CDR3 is TGTGCCAGCAGTTTATGGGTAAACTCTGGGGCCAACGTCCTGACTTTC. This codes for CASSLWVNSGANVLTF.

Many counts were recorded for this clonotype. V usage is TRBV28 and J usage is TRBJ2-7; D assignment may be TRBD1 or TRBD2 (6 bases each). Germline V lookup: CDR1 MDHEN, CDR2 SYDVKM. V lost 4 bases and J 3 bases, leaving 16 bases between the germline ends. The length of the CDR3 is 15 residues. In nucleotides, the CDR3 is TGTGCCAGCAGTTCCGGGGGCGCAACCATCTACGAGCAGTACTTC. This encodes CASSSGGATIYEQYF.

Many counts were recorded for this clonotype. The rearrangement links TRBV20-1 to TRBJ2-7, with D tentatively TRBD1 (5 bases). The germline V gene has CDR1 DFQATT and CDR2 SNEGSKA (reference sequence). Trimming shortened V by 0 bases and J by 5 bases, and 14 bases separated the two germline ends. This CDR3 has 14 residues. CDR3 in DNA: TGCAGTGCTAGAGATCAAAGGGGCCCCAACGAGCAGTACTTC. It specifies CSARDQRGPNEQYF.

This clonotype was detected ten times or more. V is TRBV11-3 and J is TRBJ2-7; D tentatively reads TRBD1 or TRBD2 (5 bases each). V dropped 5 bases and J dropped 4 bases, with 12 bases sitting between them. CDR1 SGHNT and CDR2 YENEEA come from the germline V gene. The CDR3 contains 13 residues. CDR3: CASSNRGDYEQYF. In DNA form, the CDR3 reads TGTGCCAGCAGCAACCGAGGGGATTACGAGCAGTACTTC.

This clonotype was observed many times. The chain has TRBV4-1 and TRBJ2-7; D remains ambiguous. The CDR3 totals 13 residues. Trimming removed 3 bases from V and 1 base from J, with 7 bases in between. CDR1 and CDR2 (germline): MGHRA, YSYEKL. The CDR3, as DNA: TGCGCCAGCAGCCACACCTTATCCTACGAGCAGTACTTC. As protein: CASSHTLSYEQYF.

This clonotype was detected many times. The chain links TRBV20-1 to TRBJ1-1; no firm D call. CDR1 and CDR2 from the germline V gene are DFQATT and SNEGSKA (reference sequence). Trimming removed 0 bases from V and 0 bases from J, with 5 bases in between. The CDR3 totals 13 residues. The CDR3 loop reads CSAREGLNTEAFF. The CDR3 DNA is TGCAGTGCTAGAGAGGGCTTGAACACTGAAGCTTTCTTT.

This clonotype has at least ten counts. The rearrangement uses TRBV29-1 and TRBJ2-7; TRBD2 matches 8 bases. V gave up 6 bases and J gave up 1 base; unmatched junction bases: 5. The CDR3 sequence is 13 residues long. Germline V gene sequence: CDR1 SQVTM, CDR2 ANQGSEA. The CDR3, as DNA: TGCAGCGTCCGAAAGCGGGAGTCCTACGAGCAGTACTTC. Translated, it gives CSVRKRESYEQYF.

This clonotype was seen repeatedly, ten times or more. The CDR3 sequence is CASSQDRGRWQPQHF. Written as DNA, the CDR3 is TGCGCCAGCAGCCAAGATCGGGGTAGATGGCAGCCCCAGCATTTT. The chain carries TRBV4-3 and TRBJ1-5; D is unresolved. Germline CDR1 reads LGHNA; CDR2 reads YSLEER. The CDR3 has 15 residues. Trimming removed 0 bases from V and 7 bases from J, with 13 bases in between.

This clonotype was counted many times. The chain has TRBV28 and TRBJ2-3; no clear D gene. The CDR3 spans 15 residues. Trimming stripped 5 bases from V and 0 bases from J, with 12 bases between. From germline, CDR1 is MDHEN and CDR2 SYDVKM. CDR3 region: CASSTLDESTDTQYF. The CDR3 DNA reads TGTGCCAGCAGTACCCTGGACGAAAGCACAGATACGCAGTATTTT.

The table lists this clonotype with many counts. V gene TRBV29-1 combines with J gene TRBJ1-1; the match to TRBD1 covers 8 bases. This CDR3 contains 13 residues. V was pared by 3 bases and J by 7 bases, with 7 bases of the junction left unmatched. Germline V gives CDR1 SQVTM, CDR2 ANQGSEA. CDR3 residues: CSVEVRGLVEAFF. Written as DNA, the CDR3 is TGCAGCGTTGAGGTCAGGGGGCTAGTTGAAGCTTTCTTT.

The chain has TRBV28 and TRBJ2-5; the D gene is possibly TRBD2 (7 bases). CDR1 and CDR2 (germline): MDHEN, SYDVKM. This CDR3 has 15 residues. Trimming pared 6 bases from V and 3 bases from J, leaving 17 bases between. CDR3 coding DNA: TGTGCCAGCAGCTTAGGGGGGGCCGAGGAAGAGACCCAGTACTTC. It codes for CASSLGGAEEETQYF.